This entry lists 2 T cell receptor beta chains sequenced from one sample in a study of response to subunit inactivated influenza vaccine. One entry per CDR3 protein, called by TCRdb with MiXCR from the RT-PCR reads. The table records roughly 790,000 distinct CDR3 sequences, 20% to 25% of them present only once. Material: PBMCs from blood, obtained less than 6 days after vaccination. Receptors originate from a man between 45 and 60 years old who received an inactivated influenza vaccine.

This sequence joins TRBV14 and TRBJ2-7; possibly TRBD2 for D (6 bases). The germline gives CDR1 SGHDN, CDR2 FVKESK. Trimming removed 0 bases from V and 7 bases from J, with 16 bases in between. This CDR3 is built from 15 residues. In nucleotides, the CDR3 is TGTGCCAGCAGCCAAGAGTCTGGGGACTGGTATGAGCAGTACTTC. Translation: CASSQESGDWYEQYF.

This clonotype was picked up a small number of times. CDR3 protein: CASSRGRLIPYEQYF. In nucleotides, the CDR3 is TGTGCCAGCAGTCGGGGGCGGCTCATCCCCTACGAGCAGTACTTC. The V and J genes are TRBV7-9 and TRBJ2-7; D is tentatively TRBD1 or TRBD2 (6 bases each). The germline V gene encodes CDR1 SEHNR and CDR2 FQNEAQ (reference sequence). The CDR3 has 15 amino acids. V was clipped by 6 bases and J by 2 bases, with 17 bases between them.